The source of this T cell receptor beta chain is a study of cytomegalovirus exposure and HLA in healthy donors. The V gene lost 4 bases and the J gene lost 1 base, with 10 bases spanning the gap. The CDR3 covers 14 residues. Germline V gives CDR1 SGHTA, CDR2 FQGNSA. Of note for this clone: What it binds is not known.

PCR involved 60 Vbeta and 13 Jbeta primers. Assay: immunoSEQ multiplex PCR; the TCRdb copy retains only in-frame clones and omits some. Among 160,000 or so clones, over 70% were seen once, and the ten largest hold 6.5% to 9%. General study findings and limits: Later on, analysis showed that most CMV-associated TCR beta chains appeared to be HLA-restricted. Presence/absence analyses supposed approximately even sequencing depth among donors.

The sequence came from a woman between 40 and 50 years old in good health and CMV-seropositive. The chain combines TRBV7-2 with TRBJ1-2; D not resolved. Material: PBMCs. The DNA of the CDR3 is TGTGCCAGCAGCTCCGATGGGAGTAACTATGGCTACACCTTC. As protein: CASSSDGSNYGYTF.